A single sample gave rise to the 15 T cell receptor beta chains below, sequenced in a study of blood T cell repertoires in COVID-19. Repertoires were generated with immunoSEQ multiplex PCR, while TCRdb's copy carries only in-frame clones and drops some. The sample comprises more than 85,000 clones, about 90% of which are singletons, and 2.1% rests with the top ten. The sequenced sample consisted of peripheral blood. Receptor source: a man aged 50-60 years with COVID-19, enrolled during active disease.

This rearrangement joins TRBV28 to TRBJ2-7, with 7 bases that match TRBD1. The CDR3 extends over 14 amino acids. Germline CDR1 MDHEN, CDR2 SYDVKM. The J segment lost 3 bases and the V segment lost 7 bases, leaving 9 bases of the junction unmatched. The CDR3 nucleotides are TGTGCCAGCATTGGGGGACAGACCATCTACGAGCAGTACTTC. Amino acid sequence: CASIGGQTIYEQYF.

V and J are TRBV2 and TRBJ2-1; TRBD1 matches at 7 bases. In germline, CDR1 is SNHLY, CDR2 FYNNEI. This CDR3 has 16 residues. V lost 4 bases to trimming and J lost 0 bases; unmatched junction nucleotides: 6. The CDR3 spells CASSGKTGSSYNEQFF. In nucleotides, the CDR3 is TGTGCCAGCAGTGGGAAGACAGGGAGCTCCTACAATGAGCAGTTCTTC.

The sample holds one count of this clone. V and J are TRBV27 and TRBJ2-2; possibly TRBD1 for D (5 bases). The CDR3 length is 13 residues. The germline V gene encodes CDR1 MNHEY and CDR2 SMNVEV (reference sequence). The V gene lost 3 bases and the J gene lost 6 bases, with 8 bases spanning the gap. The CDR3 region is CASSFLTAGELFF. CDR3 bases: TGTGCCAGCAGTTTCCTGACAGCCGGGGAGCTGTTTTTT.

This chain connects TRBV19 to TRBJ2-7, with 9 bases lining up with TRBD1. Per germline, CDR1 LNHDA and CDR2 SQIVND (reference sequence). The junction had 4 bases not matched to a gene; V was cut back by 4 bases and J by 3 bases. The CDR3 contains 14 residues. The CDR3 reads CASSTGQGVYEQYF. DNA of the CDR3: TGTGCCAGTAGTACGGGACAGGGAGTCTACGAGCAGTACTTC. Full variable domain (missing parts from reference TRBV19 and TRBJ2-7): DGGITQSPKYLFRKEGQNVTLSCEQNLNHDAMYWYRQDPGQGLRLIYYSQIVNDFQKGDIAEGYSVSREKKESFPLTVTSAQKNPTAFYLCASSTGQGVYEQYFGPGTRLTVT.

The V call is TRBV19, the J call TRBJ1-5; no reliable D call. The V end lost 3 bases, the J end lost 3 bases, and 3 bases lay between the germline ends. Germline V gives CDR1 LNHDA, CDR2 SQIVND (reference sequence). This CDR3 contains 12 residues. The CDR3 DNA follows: TGTGCCAGTAGTATTAACAATCAGCCCCAGCATTTT. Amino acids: CASSINNQPQHF.

The CDR3 region is CASSARSTSTTGELFF. The DNA of the CDR3 is TGTGCCAGCTCAGCCCGGTCGACTAGTACAACCGGGGAGCTGTTTTTT. The rearrangement links TRBV18 to TRBJ2-2, with D tentatively TRBD2 (6 bases). The CDR3 is made up of 16 amino acids. Looked up from germline, CDR1 is KGHSH and CDR2 is LQKENI. V dropped 5 bases and J dropped 5 bases, with 18 bases sitting between them.

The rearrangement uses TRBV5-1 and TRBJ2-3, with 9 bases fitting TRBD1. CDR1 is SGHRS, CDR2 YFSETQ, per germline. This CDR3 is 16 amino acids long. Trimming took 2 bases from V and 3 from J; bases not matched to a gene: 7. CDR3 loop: CASSFRTGAGTDTQYF. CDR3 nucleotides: TGCGCCAGCAGCTTTCGGACAGGGGCAGGAACAGATACGCAGTATTTT.

CDR3 region: CASSVGGRYGYTF. In DNA, the CDR3 is TGCGCCAGCAGTGTCGGGGGGAGGTATGGCTACACCTTC. V usage is TRBV10-2 and J usage is TRBJ1-2; possible D gene TRBD1, 5 bases. The germline V gene encodes CDR1 WSHSY and CDR2 SAAADI. The V and J ends lost 4 bases and 5 bases respectively, with 11 bases between them. This CDR3 is built from 13 residues.

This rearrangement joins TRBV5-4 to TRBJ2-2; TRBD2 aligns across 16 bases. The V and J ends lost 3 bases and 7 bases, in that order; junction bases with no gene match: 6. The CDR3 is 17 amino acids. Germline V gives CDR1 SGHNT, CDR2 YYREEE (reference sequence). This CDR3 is CASSSGLAGGLVGELFF. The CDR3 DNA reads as TGTGCCAGCAGCTCGGGACTAGCGGGGGGGCTTGTCGGGGAGCTGTTTTTT.

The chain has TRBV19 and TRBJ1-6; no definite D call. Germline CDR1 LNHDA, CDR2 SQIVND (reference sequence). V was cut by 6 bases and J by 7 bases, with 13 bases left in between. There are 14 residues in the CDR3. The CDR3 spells CASSVQRLNSPLHF. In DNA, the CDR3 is TGTGCCAGTAGCGTACAGCGGTTGAATTCACCCCTCCACTTT.

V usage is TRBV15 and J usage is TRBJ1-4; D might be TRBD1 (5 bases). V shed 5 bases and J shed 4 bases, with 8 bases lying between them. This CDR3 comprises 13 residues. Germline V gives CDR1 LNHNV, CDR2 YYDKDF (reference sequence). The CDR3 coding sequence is TGTGCCACCAGCGGGGGGGTTAATGAAAAACTGTTTTTT. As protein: CATSGGVNEKLFF. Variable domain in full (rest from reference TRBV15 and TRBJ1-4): DAMVIQNPRYQVTQFGKPVTLSCSQTLNHNVMYWYQQKSSQAPKLLFHYYDKDFNNEADTPDNFQSRRPNTSFCFLDIRSPGLGDTAMYLCATSGGVNEKLFFGSGTQLSVL.

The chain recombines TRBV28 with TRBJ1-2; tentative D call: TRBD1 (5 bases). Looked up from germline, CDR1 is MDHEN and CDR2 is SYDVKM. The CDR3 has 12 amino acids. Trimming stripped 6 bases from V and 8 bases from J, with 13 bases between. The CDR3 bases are TGTGCCAGCAGACCGGGGGTTTTAGGCTACACCTTC. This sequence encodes CASRPGVLGYTF.

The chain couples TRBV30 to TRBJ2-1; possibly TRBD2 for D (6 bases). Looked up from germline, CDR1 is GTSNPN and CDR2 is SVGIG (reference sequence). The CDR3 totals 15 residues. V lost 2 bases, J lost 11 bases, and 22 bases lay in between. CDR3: CAWSNGDRPGEKQFF. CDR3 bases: TGTGCCTGGAGTAATGGGGATCGCCCGGGGGAGAAGCAGTTCTTC.

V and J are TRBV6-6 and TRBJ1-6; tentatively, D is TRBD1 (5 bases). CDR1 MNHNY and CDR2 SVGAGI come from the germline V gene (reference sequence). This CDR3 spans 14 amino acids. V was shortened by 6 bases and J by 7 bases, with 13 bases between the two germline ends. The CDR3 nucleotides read TGTGCCAGCAGGGAAGTCCAGGGCAATTCACCCCTCCACTTT. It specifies CASREVQGNSPLHF.

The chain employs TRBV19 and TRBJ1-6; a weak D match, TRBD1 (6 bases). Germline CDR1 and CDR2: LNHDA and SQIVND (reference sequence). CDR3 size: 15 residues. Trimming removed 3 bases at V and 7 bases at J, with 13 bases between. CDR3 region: CASSIRAGANSPLHF. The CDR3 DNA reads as TGTGCCAGTAGTATCCGCGCGGGGGCGAATTCACCCCTCCACTTT.